This T cell receptor (beta chain) was captured by sequencing in a study of shared clonotypes between healthy human individuals. The assay was immunoSEQ multiplex PCR, and TCRdb's table has in-frame clones only and misses some. In the table there are approximately 95,000 clones, 67% of which are singletons. This CDR3 is 13 amino acids long. Germline CDR1 is MNHNS and CDR2 is SASEGT. The trim removed 4 bases at V and 2 bases at J, leaving 2 bases unmatched. The sample was memory CD8+ T cells sorted from blood. Subset specified: CD45RO+ cells pooled with CCR7-negative TemRA cells. The receptor's source is a man aged 25 to 40 in good health. The genes are TRBV6-1 and TRBJ2-7, with 7 positions matching TRBD1. DNA for the CDR3: TGTGCCAGCAGTGGGGGACAGCCCTACGAGCAGTACTTC. It encodes CASSGGQPYEQYF.